This section outlines one T cell receptor (beta chain) sequence together with its context. Its antigen is undetermined. Measured with immunoSEQ multiplex PCR; TCRdb has only the in-frame clones, and not every one. This table has more than 75,000 clones, about nine tenths appearing once. This CDR3 contains 15 residues. J was trimmed by 6 bases and V by 0 bases; bases with no gene match: 6. Germline loops: CDR1 SGDLS, CDR2 YYNGEE. This sample was included in a study of T cell responses to AZD1222 COVID-19 vaccine. Second doses were pooled across both intervals (about 4 or about 12 weeks). Study-level points and caveats: Researchers report vaccine-associated CD4 TCRs spanning spike, with dominance at 160-218 and 743-854.

Sample: peripheral blood, taken 28 days after the second AZD1222 dose. The rearrangement uses TRBV9 and TRBJ1-2; 9 nucleotides align to TRBD1. The sequence derives from an adult who received the AZD1222 COVID-19 vaccine. CDR3 DNA sequence: TGTGCCAGCAGCGTAGTGCACAGGGGGCTGAATGGCTACACCTTC. Amino acids: CASSVVHRGLNGYTF.